The clone carrying this TCR beta chain was seen many times. Its antigen is unknown. A TCRbeta library incorporating unique molecular identifiers was prepared. TCRdb itself ran the PCR reads through MiXCR, one entry per CDR3 protein. This table holds hundreds of thousands of distinct CDR3 sequences, about 12% found once. The CDR3 sequence is 13 residues long. V gave up 4 bases and J gave up 3 bases, with 13 bases separating them. Germline V gene sequence: CDR1 SQVTM, CDR2 ANQGSEA. This specimen belongs to a study of T-cell reconstitution after alpha-beta-depleted transplantation in children. The study's findings and limits: Several hundred expanded graft clones reportedly gave rise to the alpha-beta T cells present about two months after transplant. Surviving recipient T cells and intrathymic progenitors accounted for some patients' high TCRbeta diversity at day 60.

The sequence was obtained from a girl aged 2 to 9 with congenital amegakaryocytic thrombocytopenia, due to receive a stem cell transplant. This sequence joins TRBV29-1 and TRBJ2-7; tentative D call: TRBD2 (5 bases). Sequences were derived from PBMCs, sampled before TCRalphabeta/CD19-depleted stem cell transplant. The CDR3 nucleotides are TGCAGCGTTGGGTGGGGAGAATTCTACGAGCAGTACTTC. Its translation: CSVGWGEFYEQYF.